This T cell receptor beta chain was observed in a study of PD-1 blockade in classical Hodgkin lymphoma. Overall study results and limits: CD4+ TCR diversity, unlike CD8+, rose significantly by C4D1.

Autologous stem cell transplantation was followed by relapse in every patient, and brentuximab vedotin exposure varied. V lost 5 bases to trimming and J lost 1 base; unmatched junction nucleotides: 3. CDR1 is MNHEY, CDR2 SMNVEV, per germline (reference sequence). This CDR3 comprises 15 residues. Concerning this clone: The antigen is not known.

Method: immunoSEQ multiplex PCR; TCRdb's copy keeps in-frame clones and lacks some. Among some 63,000 clones listed, about nine tenths were seen once. The rearrangement links TRBV27 to TRBJ2-1; 9 bases match TRBD2. Sequences were derived from peripheral blood mononuclear cells (PBMCs), sampled at baseline. This clonotype originated in a human donor with classical Hodgkin lymphoma. CDR3 in amino acids: CASSPLAGSYNEQFF. The CDR3 DNA follows: TGTGCCAGCAGTCCCCTAGCGGGATCCTACAATGAGCAGTTCTTC.